Listed here is a single T cell receptor beta chain. Antigen: not known. This sample is part of a study of T-cell memory formation after mild COVID-19. In TCRdb, the 5' RACE reads were re-called with MiXCR into one record per CDR3 protein. The sample includes hundreds of thousands of distinct CDR3 sequences, about 16% of them seen just once. The CDR3 consists of 15 residues. The germline CDR1 and CDR2 sequences are MGHRA and YSYEKL. Trimming removed 2 bases at V and 3 bases at J, with 10 bases between. Study-level results: Contracting CD8+ clones were enriched in EMRA, CD4+ mainly in CM and EM.

V and J are TRBV4-1 and TRBJ2-2; D is unclear. The TCR comes from a man aged 18 to 30 who had mild COVID-19 (a few samples of this study predate the infection). Cell type and time point are not known. Source material: PBMCs or a T cell subset sorted from them (not recorded which). CDR3: CASSQWNGYTGELFF. DNA of the CDR3: TGCGCCAGCAGCCAATGGAACGGGTACACCGGGGAGCTGTTTTTT.